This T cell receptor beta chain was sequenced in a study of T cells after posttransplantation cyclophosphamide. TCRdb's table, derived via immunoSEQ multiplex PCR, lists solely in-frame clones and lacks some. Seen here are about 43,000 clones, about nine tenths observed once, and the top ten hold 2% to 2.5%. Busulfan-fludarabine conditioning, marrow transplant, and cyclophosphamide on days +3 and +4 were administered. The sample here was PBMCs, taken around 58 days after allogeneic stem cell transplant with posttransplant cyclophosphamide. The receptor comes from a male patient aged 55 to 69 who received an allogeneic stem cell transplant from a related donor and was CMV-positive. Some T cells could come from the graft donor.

CDR3 residues: CASSPQGNGYTF. The CDR3 DNA reads TGCGCCAGCAGCCCCCAGGGTAATGGCTACACCTTC. The genes are TRBV5-1 and TRBJ1-2; possibly TRBD1 for D (5 bases). CDR3 length: 12 amino acids. The germline V gene encodes CDR1 SGHRS and CDR2 YFSETQ. The V gene lost 4 bases and the J gene lost 6 bases, with 10 bases spanning the gap.